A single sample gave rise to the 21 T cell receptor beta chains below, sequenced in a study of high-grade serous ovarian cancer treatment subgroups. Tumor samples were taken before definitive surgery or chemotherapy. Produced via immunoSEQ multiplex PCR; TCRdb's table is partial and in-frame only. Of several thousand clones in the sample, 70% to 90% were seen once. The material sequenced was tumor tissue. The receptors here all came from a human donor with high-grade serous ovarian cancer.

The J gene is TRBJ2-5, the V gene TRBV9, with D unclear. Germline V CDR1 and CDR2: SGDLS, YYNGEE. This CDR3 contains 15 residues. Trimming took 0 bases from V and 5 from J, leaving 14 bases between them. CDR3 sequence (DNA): TGTGCCAGCAGCGTAGAGCCGGGTCGTGGGGAGACCCAGTACTTC. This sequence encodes CASSVEPGRGETQYF.

The CDR3 bases are TGCGCCAGCAGTGAGTCCCCCAGGAACACAGATACGCAGTATTTT. This translates into CASSESPRNTDTQYF. V usage is TRBV10-2 and J usage is TRBJ2-3; D remains unclear. This CDR3 comprises 15 residues. Trimming left V 0 bases short and J 2 bases short, with 9 bases between. CDR1 and CDR2 from the germline V gene are WSHSY and SAAADI.

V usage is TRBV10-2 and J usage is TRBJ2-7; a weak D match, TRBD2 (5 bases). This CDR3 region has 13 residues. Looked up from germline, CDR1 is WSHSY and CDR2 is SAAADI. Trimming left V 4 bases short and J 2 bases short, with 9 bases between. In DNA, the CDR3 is TGCGCCAGCAGTGTTGGCGGGCCCTACGAGCAGTACTTC. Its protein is CASSVGGPYEQYF.

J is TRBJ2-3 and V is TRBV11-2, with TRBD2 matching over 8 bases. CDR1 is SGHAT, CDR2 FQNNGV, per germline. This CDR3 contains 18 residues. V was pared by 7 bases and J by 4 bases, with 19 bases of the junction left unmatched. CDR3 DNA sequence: TGTGCCAGCACGCCTGAGTGGCTAGCGACCGGGAGGGCAGATACGCAGTATTTT. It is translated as CASTPEWLATGRADTQYF.

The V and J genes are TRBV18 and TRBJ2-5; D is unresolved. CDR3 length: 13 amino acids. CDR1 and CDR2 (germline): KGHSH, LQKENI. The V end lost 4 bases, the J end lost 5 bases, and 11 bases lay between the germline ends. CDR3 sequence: CASSRLPWETQYF. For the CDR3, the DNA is TGTGCCAGCTCACGCCTTCCATGGGAGACCCAGTACTTC.

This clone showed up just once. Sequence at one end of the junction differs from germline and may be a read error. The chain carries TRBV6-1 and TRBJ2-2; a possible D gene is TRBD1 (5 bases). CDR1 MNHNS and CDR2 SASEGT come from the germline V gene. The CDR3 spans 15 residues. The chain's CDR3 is CASTEGMTDTGELFF. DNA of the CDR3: TGTGCCAGCACTGAAGGGATGACAGACACCGGGGAGCTGTTTTTT.

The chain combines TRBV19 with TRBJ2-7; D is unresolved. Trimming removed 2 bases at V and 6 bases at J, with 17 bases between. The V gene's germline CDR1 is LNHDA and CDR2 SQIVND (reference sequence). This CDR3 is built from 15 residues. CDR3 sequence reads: CASSISRHALSEQYF. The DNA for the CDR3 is TGTGCCAGTAGTATATCCCGTCATGCTCTCTCCGAGCAGTACTTC.

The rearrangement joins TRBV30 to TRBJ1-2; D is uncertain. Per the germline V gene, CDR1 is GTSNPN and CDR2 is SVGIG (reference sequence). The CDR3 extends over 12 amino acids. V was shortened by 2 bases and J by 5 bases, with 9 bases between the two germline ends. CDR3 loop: CAWSRRIYGYTF. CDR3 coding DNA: TGTGCCTGGAGTAGGCGTATTTATGGCTACACCTTC.

CDR3 loop: CASSPRGTGRGGLFF. The CDR3, as DNA: TGTGCCAGCAGCCCACGGGGGACTGGGCGGGGGGGACTGTTTTTT. The J gene is TRBJ1-4, the V gene TRBV7-2; a possible D gene is TRBD1 (5 bases). Trimming left V 5 bases short and J 13 bases short, with 23 bases between. The V gene's germline CDR1 is SGHTA and CDR2 FQGNSA. This CDR3 is 15 amino acids long.

CDR3 sequence reads: CASSQDLFVNLNEQFF. CDR3 coding DNA: TGCGCCAGCAGCCAAGATTTGTTTGTCAACCTCAATGAGCAGTTCTTC. The chain is built from TRBV4-1 and TRBJ2-1; D unclear. Deletions cut 0 bases from V and 6 bases from J, with 15 bases between. The CDR3 sequence is 16 residues long. The germline CDR1 and CDR2 sequences are MGHRA and YSYEKL.

CDR3 residues: CASSPRTGGDYGYTF. CDR3 nucleotide sequence: TGTGCCAGTAGTCCCAGGACAGGGGGAGACTATGGCTACACCTTC. This chain uses TRBV19 with TRBJ1-2; 10 nucleotides align to TRBD1. Trimming removed 5 bases from V and 3 bases from J; junction bases left unmatched: 6. Per germline, CDR1 LNHDA and CDR2 SQIVND (reference sequence). The CDR3 is made up of 15 amino acids. Full variable domain (remainder filled in from reference TRBV19 and TRBJ1-2): DGGITQSPKYLFRKEGQNVTLSCEQNLNHDAMYWYRQDPGQGLRLIYYSQIVNDFQKGDIAEGYSVSREKKESFPLTVTSAQKNPTAFYLCASSPRTGGDYGYTFGSGTRLTVV.

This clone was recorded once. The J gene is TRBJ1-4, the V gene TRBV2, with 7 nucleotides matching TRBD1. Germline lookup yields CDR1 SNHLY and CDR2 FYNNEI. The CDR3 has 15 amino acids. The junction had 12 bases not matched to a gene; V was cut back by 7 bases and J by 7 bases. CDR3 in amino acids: CASTPDRARGEKLFF. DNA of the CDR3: TGTGCCAGCACTCCAGACAGGGCCCGGGGTGAAAAACTGTTTTTT. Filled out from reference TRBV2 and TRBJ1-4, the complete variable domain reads EPEVTQTPSHQVTQMGQEVILRCVPISNHLYFYWYRQILGQKVEFLVSFYNNEISEKSEIFDDQFSVERPDGSNFTLKIRSTKLEDSAMYFCASTPDRARGEKLFFGSGTQLSVL.

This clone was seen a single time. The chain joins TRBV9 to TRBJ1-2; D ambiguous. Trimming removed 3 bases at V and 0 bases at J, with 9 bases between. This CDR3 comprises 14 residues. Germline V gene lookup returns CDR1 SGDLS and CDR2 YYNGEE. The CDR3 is CASSADMTNYGYTF. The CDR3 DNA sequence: TGTGCCAGCAGCGCCGACATGACTAACTATGGCTACACCTTC.

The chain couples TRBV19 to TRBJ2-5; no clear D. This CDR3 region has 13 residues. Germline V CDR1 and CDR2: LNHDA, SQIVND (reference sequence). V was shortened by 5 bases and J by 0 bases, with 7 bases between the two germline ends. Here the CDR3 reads CASSWRDQETQYF. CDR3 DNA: TGTGCCAGTAGTTGGCGTGACCAAGAGACCCAGTACTTC.

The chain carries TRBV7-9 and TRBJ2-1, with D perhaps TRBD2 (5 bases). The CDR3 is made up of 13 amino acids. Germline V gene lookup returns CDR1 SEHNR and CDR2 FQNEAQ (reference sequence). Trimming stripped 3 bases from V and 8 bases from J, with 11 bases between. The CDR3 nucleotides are TGTGCCAGCAGCTTTCCCGGAGGTGATGAGCAGTTCTTC. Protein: CASSFPGGDEQFF.

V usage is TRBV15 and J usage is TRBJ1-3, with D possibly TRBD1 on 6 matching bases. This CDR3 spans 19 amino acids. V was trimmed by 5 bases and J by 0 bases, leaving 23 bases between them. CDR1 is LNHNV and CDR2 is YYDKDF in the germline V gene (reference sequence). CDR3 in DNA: TGTGCCACCAGCCGACTACCGACAGGATCAAGCGGCTCTGGAAACACCATATATTTT. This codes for CATSRLPTGSSGSGNTIYF.

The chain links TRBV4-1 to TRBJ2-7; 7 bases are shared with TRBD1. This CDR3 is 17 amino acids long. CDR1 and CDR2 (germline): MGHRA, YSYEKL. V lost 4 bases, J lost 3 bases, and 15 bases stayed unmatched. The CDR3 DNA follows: TGCGCCAGCAGCCCGCATCTGGAAGCCGGGACAGACTACGAGCAGTACTTC. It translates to CASSPHLEAGTDYEQYF.

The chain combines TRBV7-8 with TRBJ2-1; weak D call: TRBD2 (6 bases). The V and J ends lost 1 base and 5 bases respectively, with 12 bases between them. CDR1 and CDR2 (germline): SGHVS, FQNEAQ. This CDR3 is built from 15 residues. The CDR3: CASSLGLAINNEQFF. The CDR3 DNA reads TGTGCCAGCAGCTTAGGGCTAGCGATCAACAATGAGCAGTTCTTC. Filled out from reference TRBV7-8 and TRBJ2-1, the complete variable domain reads GAGVSQSPRYKVAKRGQDVALRCDPISGHVSLFWYQQALGQGPEFLTYFQNEAQLDKSGLPSDRFFAERPEGSVSTLKIQRTQQEDSAVYLCASSLGLAINNEQFFGPGTRLTVL.

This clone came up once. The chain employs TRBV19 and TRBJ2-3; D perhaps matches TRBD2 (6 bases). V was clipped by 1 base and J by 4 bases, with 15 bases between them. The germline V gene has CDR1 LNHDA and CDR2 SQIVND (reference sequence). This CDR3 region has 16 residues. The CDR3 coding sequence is TGTGCCAGTAGTATAGTAGGGAACGGAGGGGCAGATACGCAGTATTTT. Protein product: CASSIVGNGGADTQYF.

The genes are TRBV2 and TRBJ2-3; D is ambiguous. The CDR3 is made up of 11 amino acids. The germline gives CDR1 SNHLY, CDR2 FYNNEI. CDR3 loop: CALLGTDTQYF. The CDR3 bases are TGTGCTCTCCTCGGGACAGATACGCAGTATTTT.

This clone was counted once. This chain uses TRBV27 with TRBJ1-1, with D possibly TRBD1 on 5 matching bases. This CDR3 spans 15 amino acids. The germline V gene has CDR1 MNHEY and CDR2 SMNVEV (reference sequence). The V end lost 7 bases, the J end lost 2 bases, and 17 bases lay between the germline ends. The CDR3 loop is CASMWKAGPNTEAFF. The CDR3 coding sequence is TGTGCCAGCATGTGGAAAGCGGGACCCAACACTGAAGCTTTCTTT.